One and the same sample provided the 27 T cell receptor beta chains below, sequenced in a study of T-cell memory formation after mild COVID-19. TCRdb reanalysed the 5' RACE reads using MiXCR and keeps one entry per CDR3 protein. The table shows roughly 240,000 distinct CDR3 sequences, with approximately 15% occurring only once. Sequencing was done on a sample of PBMCs or a T cell subset sorted from them (not recorded which). Every receptor here comes from an adult woman who had mild COVID-19 (a few samples of this study predate the infection). Cell type and time point are not known.

This CDR3 is CSAVGQGYFYGYTF. CDR3 nucleotide sequence: TGCAGTGCTGTGGGACAGGGGTATTTCTATGGCTACACCTTC. The chain recombines TRBV20-1 with TRBJ1-2, with TRBD1 matching 10 bases. This CDR3 is 14 amino acids long. The V gene end was trimmed by 5 bases and the J gene end by 4 bases; junction bases not matched to a gene: 7. Germline loops: CDR1 DFQATT, CDR2 SNEGSKA (reference sequence).

The chain uses TRBV27 and TRBJ2-7; 10 positions agree with TRBD1. This CDR3 contains 14 residues. Germline V gives CDR1 MNHEY, CDR2 SMNVEV (reference sequence). Trimming cost V 5 bases and J 4 bases; bases outside gene matches: 5. This chain's CDR3 is CASSPGTGEYEQYF. The CDR3, as DNA: TGTGCCAGCAGTCCCGGGACAGGGGAATACGAGCAGTACTTC.

This clonotype was seen only a few times. The rearrangement uses TRBV20-1 and TRBJ2-5; TRBD2 agrees at 11 bases. This CDR3 is 15 amino acids long. In germline, CDR1 is DFQATT, CDR2 SNEGSKA (reference sequence). Germline trimming cut 6 bases from V and 1 base from J; bases unmatched to any gene: 7. In DNA, the CDR3 is TGCAGTGCGCCGACTAGCGGGAACTTCCAAGAGACCCAGTACTTC. It codes for CSAPTSGNFQETQYF.

This clonotype was counted a few times. The chain links TRBV24-1 to TRBJ2-1; 8 bases match TRBD1. This CDR3 region has 14 residues. Germline V gene sequence: CDR1 KGHDR, CDR2 SFDVKD. The V gene end was trimmed by 7 bases and the J gene end by 2 bases; junction bases not matched to a gene: 3. DNA for the CDR3: TGTGCCACCAGAGGACAGGGAGCCTACAATGAGCAGTTCTTC. Translated, it gives CATRGQGAYNEQFF.

The genes are TRBV3-1 and TRBJ1-4, with D possibly being TRBD1 (5 bases). From germline, CDR1 is LGHDT and CDR2 YNNKEL (reference sequence). Trimming cost V 0 bases and J 4 bases, with 15 bases left between them. The CDR3 totals 17 residues. CDR3 bases: TGTGCCAGCAGCCAAGATTCCGGGGGACTGCTTAATGAAAAACTGTTTTTT. Its translation is CASSQDSGGLLNEKLFF. Based on the CDR3 plus reference TRBV3-1 and TRBJ1-4, the full variable domain is DTAVSQTPKYLVTQMGNDKSIKCEQNLGHDTMYWYKQDSKKFLKIMFSYNNKELIINETVPNRFSPKSPDKAHLNLHINSLELGDSAVYFCASSQDSGGLLNEKLFFGSGTQLSVL.

The rearrangement links TRBV6-2 or TRBV6-3 to TRBJ2-1, with D perhaps matching TRBD2 (6 bases). Between the trimmed V and J ends, which lost 0 bases and 3 bases, there was a span of 15 bases. The CDR3 spans 17 residues. CDR1 is MNHEY and CDR2 is SVGEGT in the germline V gene. The chain's CDR3 is CASSYSAGSGYYNEQFF. The CDR3 bases are TGTGCCAGCAGTTACTCTGCGGGTAGCGGATACTACAATGAGCAGTTCTTC.

This clonotype was picked up many times. This rearrangement joins TRBV12-3 or TRBV12-4 to TRBJ2-1; 12 positions match TRBD2. This CDR3 is built from 16 residues. J was trimmed by 9 bases and V by 5 bases; bases with no gene match: 11. The CDR3 loop reads CASSPAGLAGLGEQFF. In nucleotides, the CDR3 is TGTGCCAGCAGTCCTGCTGGACTAGCGGGGTTAGGTGAGCAGTTCTTC.

The rearrangement links TRBV11-3 to TRBJ2-7, with 11 nucleotides matching TRBD2. Germline V gives CDR1 SGHNT, CDR2 YENEEA. J lost 7 bases, V lost 3 bases, and 11 bases had no gene match. CDR3 length: 16 amino acids. As DNA, the CDR3 is TGTGCCAGCAGCTTGGCCCTGACTAGCGGGAAAGATGAGCAGTACTTC. Protein sequence: CASSLALTSGKDEQYF.

The chain has TRBV7-3 and TRBJ2-2, with 10 nucleotides matching TRBD1. The germline V gene encodes CDR1 SGHTA and CDR2 FQGTGA. This CDR3 spans 14 amino acids. V shed 6 bases and J 4 bases; nucleotides not matched to a gene: 2. The CDR3 loop is CASRRDRGTGELFF. CDR3 DNA: TGTGCCAGCAGGAGGGACAGGGGCACCGGGGAGCTGTTTTTT.

The sample holds a few counts of this clonotype. The rearrangement links TRBV7-9 to TRBJ2-1; 7 nucleotides align to TRBD2. CDR3 size: 17 residues. V gave up 3 bases and J gave up 8 bases; unmatched junction bases: 16. CDR1 and CDR2 (germline): SEHNR, FQNEAQ (reference sequence). The CDR3 bases are TGTGCCAGCAGCTTCGTCCCTAAGCGGGATAGGCTAGATGAGCAGTTCTTC. This sequence encodes CASSFVPKRDRLDEQFF.

This clonotype has a handful of counts. This sequence joins TRBV29-1 and TRBJ2-3, with 11 bases fitting TRBD2. V lost 4 bases, J lost 4 bases, and 4 bases stayed unmatched. The CDR3 sequence is 14 residues long. Germline V lookup: CDR1 SQVTM, CDR2 ANQGSEA. DNA for the CDR3: TGCAGCGTTGTGCTGACTAGCGGGGCAGATACGCAGTATTTT. It specifies CSVVLTSGADTQYF.

CDR3 bases: TGTGCCAGCAGTTACGACGTGGATGACAATGAGCAGTTCTTC. Amino acid sequence: CASSYDVDDNEQFF. The V and J genes are TRBV6-6 and TRBJ2-1; no firm D call. The germline V gene encodes CDR1 MNHNY and CDR2 SVGAGI (reference sequence). The ends were cut back, 2 bases at V and 5 bases at J, with 10 bases in the middle. The CDR3 loop spans 14 amino acids.

This clonotype showed up many times. The chain links TRBV7-2 to TRBJ1-1; D gene uncertain. From germline, CDR1 is SGHTA and CDR2 FQGNSA. The CDR3 sequence is 12 residues long. Trimming removed 2 bases from V and 6 bases from J, with 7 bases in between. CDR3 nucleotide sequence: TGTGCCAGCAGCTTACAGTGGGCTGAAGCTTTCTTT. This encodes CASSLQWAEAFF.

This clonotype was detected a few times. This rearrangement joins TRBV7-3 to TRBJ2-3, with D possibly TRBD2 on 7 matching bases. The CDR3 covers 14 residues. Germline loops: CDR1 SGHTA, CDR2 FQGTGA. Trimming shortened V by 6 bases and J by 1 base, and 11 bases separated the two germline ends. The CDR3 region has the DNA TGTGCCAGCAGGTCGGGGGGCCGCACAGATACGCAGTATTTT. Translation: CASRSGGRTDTQYF.

The chain uses TRBV5-1 and TRBJ2-5; TRBD2 agrees at 7 bases. Per the germline V gene, CDR1 is SGHRS and CDR2 is YFSETQ. The V segment lost 3 bases and the J segment 5 bases; nucleotides outside the gene matches: 10. The CDR3 runs to 15 residues. The CDR3 DNA reads TGCGCCAGCAGCTCCGGTACAGGACTAGGGGAGACCCAGTACTTC. Translation: CASSSGTGLGETQYF. The variable domain in full, completed from reference TRBV5-1 and TRBJ2-5, reads KAGVTQTPRYLIKTRGQQVTLSCSPISGHRSVSWYQQTPGQGLQFLFEYFSETQRNKGNFPGRFSGRQFSNSRSEMNVSTLELGDSALYLCASSSGTGLGETQYFGPGTRLLVL.

The V call is TRBV5-1, the J call TRBJ1-1; 12 bases are a match to TRBD1. CDR3 length: 17 residues. Losses at the gene ends were 5 bases for V and 0 bases for J; bases not matched to a gene: 8. The germline V gene encodes CDR1 SGHRS and CDR2 YFSETQ. CDR3 residues: CASSTGQGASLNTEAFF. CDR3 DNA sequence: TGCGCCAGCAGTACGGGACAGGGGGCTTCCTTGAACACTGAAGCTTTCTTT. The full variable domain, its missing parts supplied by reference TRBV5-1 and TRBJ1-1, is KAGVTQTPRYLIKTRGQQVTLSCSPISGHRSVSWYQQTPGQGLQFLFEYFSETQRNKGNFPGRFSGRQFSNSRSEMNVSTLELGDSALYLCASSTGQGASLNTEAFFGQGTRLTVV.

This clonotype was seen a handful of times. CDR3 sequence (DNA): TGTGCCAGCAGCTTAGCGGAGCGGGAGTCGTCCTACGAGCAGTACTTC. Its protein is CASSLAERESSYEQYF. This chain connects TRBV7-6 to TRBJ2-7, with 8 bases matching TRBD2. Germline V CDR1 and CDR2: SGHVS, FNYEAQ. This CDR3 contains 16 residues. With V trimmed by 0 bases and J by 1 base, 5 bases remained unmatched.

V and J are TRBV7-2 and TRBJ2-5, with D unresolved. CDR1 is SGHTA and CDR2 is FQGNSA in the germline V gene. Trimming pared 4 bases from V and 4 bases from J, leaving 19 bases between. This CDR3 contains 16 residues. The CDR3 bases are TGTGCCAGCAGCTCTACACAACTATTATCACTAGAGACCCAGTACTTC. Translated: CASSSTQLLSLETQYF.

This clonotype occurred a few times. The rearrangement joins TRBV6-5 to TRBJ2-1; TRBD2 matches at 10 bases. The junction had 7 bases not matched to a gene; V was cut back by 4 bases and J by 4 bases. Germline V gives CDR1 MNHEY, CDR2 SVGAGI. The CDR3 extends over 16 amino acids. CDR3 region: CASSSPSSGGYNEQFF. The CDR3 DNA is TGTGCCAGCAGTTCCCCTTCTAGCGGGGGTTACAATGAGCAGTTCTTC.

The chain combines TRBV19 with TRBJ1-3, with 7 nucleotides matching TRBD1. Unmatched junction bases numbered 9, after V lost 1 base and J lost 0 bases. The CDR3 spans 18 residues. CDR1 and CDR2 (germline): LNHDA, SQIVND (reference sequence). The CDR3 spells CASSIGRGTESSGNTIYF. In nucleotides, the CDR3 is TGTGCCAGTAGTATAGGCCGGGGGACAGAGAGCTCTGGAAACACCATATATTTT.

This clonotype has a count of ten or more. The chain recombines TRBV6-6 with TRBJ2-5; D is unclear. V shed 6 bases and J shed 4 bases, with 6 bases lying between them. The CDR3 is made up of 11 amino acids. Germline CDR1 is MNHNY and CDR2 is SVGAGI (reference sequence). CDR3 protein: CASSYRETQYF. The CDR3 nucleotides read TGTGCCAGCAGCTATAGAGAGACCCAGTACTTC.

This chain connects TRBV12-3 or TRBV12-4 to TRBJ2-3, with D possibly being TRBD1 (5 bases). Deletions cut 2 bases from V and 3 bases from J, with 21 bases between. The CDR3 runs to 18 residues. CDR3 region: CASSLSLGLTMGTDTQYF. The CDR3 DNA sequence: TGTGCCAGCAGTTTAAGTTTGGGGCTAACTATGGGGACAGATACGCAGTATTTT.

This rearrangement joins TRBV20-1 to TRBJ2-1; a weak D match, TRBD2 (6 bases). The CDR3 sequence is 15 residues long. Germline V CDR1 and CDR2: DFQATT, SNEGSKA (reference sequence). Trimming stripped 2 bases from V and 8 bases from J, with 19 bases between. The CDR3 DNA reads as TGCAGTGCTAGACCGAAGCGGGTGACGAACGATGAGCAGTTCTTC. Its translation is CSARPKRVTNDEQFF.

The J gene is TRBJ2-3, the V gene TRBV5-1; 10 nucleotides match TRBD2. CDR3 length: 15 residues. Germline assignment: CDR1 SGHRS and CDR2 YFSETQ. With V trimmed by 6 bases and J by 1 base, 5 bases remained unmatched. The CDR3 loop reads CASKTAGGGTDTQYF. The CDR3 DNA is TGCGCCAGCAAGACAGCGGGAGGGGGCACAGATACGCAGTATTTT.

In its sample, this clonotype was seen many times. V and J are TRBV5-5 and TRBJ1-6; no firm D call. Germline assignment: CDR1 SGHKS and CDR2 YYEKEE (reference sequence). V was clipped by 0 bases and J by 9 bases, with 16 bases between them. The length of the CDR3 is 16 residues. The DNA of the CDR3 is TGTGCCAGCAGCTTGGAACCGACAAATCTCCCTTCACCCCTCCACTTT. Protein sequence: CASSLEPTNLPSPLHF.

At least ten counts were recorded for this clonotype. The chain joins TRBV3-1 to TRBJ2-7, with 9 bases that match TRBD1. This CDR3 has 16 residues. J was trimmed by 6 bases and V by 5 bases; bases with no gene match: 14. CDR1 is LGHDT, CDR2 YNNKEL, per germline (reference sequence). Here the CDR3 reads CASSYTGGYFRGEQYF. As DNA, the CDR3 is TGTGCCAGCAGCTATACAGGGGGCTATTTTCGAGGCGAGCAGTACTTC.

This clonotype has just a few counts. The chain carries TRBV2 and TRBJ1-4; TRBD1 matches at 7 bases. The CDR3 extends over 14 amino acids. The J segment lost 7 bases and the V segment lost 6 bases, leaving 8 bases of the junction unmatched. CDR1 and CDR2 (germline): SNHLY, FYNNEI. The CDR3 DNA reads TGTGCCAGCAGAGACCGGACAGGTCTTGAAAAACTGTTTTTT. This gives the protein CASRDRTGLEKLFF.